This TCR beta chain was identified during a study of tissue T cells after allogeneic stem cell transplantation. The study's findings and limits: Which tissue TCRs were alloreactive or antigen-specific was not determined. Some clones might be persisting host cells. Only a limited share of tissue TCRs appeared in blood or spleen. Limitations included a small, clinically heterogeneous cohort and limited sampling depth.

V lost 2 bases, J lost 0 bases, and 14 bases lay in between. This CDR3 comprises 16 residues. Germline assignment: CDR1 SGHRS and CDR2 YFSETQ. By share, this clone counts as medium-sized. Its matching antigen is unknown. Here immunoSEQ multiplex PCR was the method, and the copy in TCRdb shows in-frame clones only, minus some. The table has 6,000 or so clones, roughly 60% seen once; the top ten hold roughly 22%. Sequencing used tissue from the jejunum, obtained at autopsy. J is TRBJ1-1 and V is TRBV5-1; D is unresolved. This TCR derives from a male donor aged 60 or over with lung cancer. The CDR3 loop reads CASSLFVLWLNTEAFF. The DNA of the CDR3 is TGCGCCAGCAGCTTATTCGTCCTATGGCTGAACACTGAAGCTTTCTTT.